This entry concerns a single T cell receptor beta chain. The data were produced by immunoSEQ multiplex PCR, yet TCRdb's version contains in-frame clones alone and is incomplete. The sample lists 75,000 to 100,000 clones; over 70% were seen once. The data were taken from a study of blood T cell repertoires in COVID-19. Study in general: The study drew acute and convalescent COVID-19 samples from the United States, Italy and Spain.

V lost 2 bases, J lost 1 base, and 5 bases lay in between. The CDR3 spans 13 residues. Per germline, CDR1 KGHSH and CDR2 LQKENI. Source material: peripheral blood. This sequence joins TRBV18 and TRBJ1-2, with a tentative D call TRBD1 (5 bases). This sequence originates from a woman over 75 with acute or convalescent COVID-19. Here the CDR3 reads CASSPRGNYGYTF. Here the CDR3 DNA reads TGTGCCAGCTCACCAAGGGGTAACTATGGCTACACCTTC.